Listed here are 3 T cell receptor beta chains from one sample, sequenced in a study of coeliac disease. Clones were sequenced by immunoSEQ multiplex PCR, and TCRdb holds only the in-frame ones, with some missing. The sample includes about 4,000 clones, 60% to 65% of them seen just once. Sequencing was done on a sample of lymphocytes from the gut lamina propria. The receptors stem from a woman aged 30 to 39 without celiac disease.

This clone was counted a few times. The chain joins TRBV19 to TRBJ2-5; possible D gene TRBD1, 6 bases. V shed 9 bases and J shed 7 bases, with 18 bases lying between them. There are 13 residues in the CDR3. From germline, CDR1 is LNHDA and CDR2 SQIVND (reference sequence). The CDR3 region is CASRGARRGTQYF. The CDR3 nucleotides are TGTGCCAGCAGGGGAGCCCGTCGCGGGACCCAGTACTTC.

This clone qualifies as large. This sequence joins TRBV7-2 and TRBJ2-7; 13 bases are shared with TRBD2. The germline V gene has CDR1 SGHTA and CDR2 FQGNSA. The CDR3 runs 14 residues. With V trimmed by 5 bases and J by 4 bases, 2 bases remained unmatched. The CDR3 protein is CASSEGLAGYEQYF. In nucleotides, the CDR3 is TGTGCCAGCAGCGAGGGACTAGCGGGGTACGAGCAGTACTTC.

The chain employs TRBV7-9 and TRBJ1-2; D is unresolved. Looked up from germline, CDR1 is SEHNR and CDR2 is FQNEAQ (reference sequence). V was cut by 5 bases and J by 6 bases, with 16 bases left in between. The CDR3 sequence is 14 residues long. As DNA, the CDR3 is TGTGCCAGCAGCCCCCGAGGCGGGAGCGATGGCTACACCTTC. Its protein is CASSPRGGSDGYTF.